A single sample is the source of the 27 T cell receptor beta chains below, sequenced in a study of blood T cell repertoires in COVID-19. Libraries were prepared by immunoSEQ multiplex PCR; TCRdb keeps only in-frame clonotypes and omits some of them. The profile shows 250,000 to 300,000 clones, around nine tenths of them singletons. What was sequenced was PBMCs or T cells enriched from blood (not recorded which). The receptors stem from a woman aged 55-69 years who had recovered from COVID-19.

Here the CDR3 reads CASSLRASGRLQFF. The CDR3 coding sequence is TGTGCCAGCAGCTTGAGGGCTAGCGGGAGATTGCAGTTCTTC. The chain combines TRBV5-6 with TRBJ2-1; 10 nucleotides match TRBD2. J gave up 12 bases and V 1 base, and 7 bases lay outside the gene matches. The CDR3 has 14 amino acids. Germline CDR1 SGHDT, CDR2 YYEEEE. Together with reference TRBV5-6 and TRBJ2-1, the CDR3 gives the full variable domain: DAGVTQSPTHLIKTRGQQVTLRCSPKSGHDTVSWYQQALGQGPQFIFQYYEEEERQRGNFPDRFSGHQFPNYSSELNVNALLLGDSALYLCASSLRASGRLQFFGPGTRLTVL.

This clone has just one count. V is TRBV5-1 and J is TRBJ2-2; TRBD1 agrees at 8 bases. The V gene's germline CDR1 is SGHRS and CDR2 YFSETQ. The CDR3 has 14 amino acids. The V and J ends lost 3 bases and 7 bases, in that order; junction bases with no gene match: 5. The CDR3 loop is CASSSGQVDGELFF. Here the CDR3 DNA reads TGCGCCAGCAGCTCGGGACAGGTGGACGGGGAGCTGTTTTTT.

The chain links TRBV5-4 to TRBJ1-2; possible D gene TRBD1, 5 bases. The CDR3 has 14 residues. With 2 bases removed from V and 7 bases from J, the gap between germline ends came to 15 bases. CDR1 and CDR2 from the germline V gene are SGHNT and YYREEE (reference sequence). Written as DNA, the CDR3 is TGTGCCAGCAGCTTTAAGACAGCCGGCGGTGGCTACACCTTC. Its translation: CASSFKTAGGGYTF.

The chain joins TRBV7-9 to TRBJ1-2; 11 nucleotides align to TRBD1. Germline CDR1 and CDR2: SEHNR and FQNEAQ (reference sequence). This CDR3 region has 15 residues. Losses at the gene ends were 4 bases for V and 8 bases for J; bases not matched to a gene: 9. The CDR3 region is CASSYLRDRGGGYTF. CDR3 DNA: TGTGCCAGCAGCTACCTCCGGGACAGGGGGGGAGGCTACACCTTC.

The chain employs TRBV10-2 and TRBJ1-5; 7 nucleotides line up with TRBD1. The V gene's germline CDR1 is WSHSY and CDR2 SAAADI. Germline trimming cut 6 bases from V and 2 bases from J; bases unmatched to any gene: 7. This CDR3 contains 15 residues. The CDR3 protein is CASSSGGWGNQPQHF. CDR3 in DNA: TGCGCCAGCAGCTCAGGGGGATGGGGCAATCAGCCCCAGCATTTT.

About this clone itself: This specimen includes other DNA sequences encoding the same CDR3. The chain is built from TRBV27 and TRBJ1-5; D ambiguous. The germline CDR1 and CDR2 sequences are MNHEY and SMNVEV (reference sequence). V was clipped by 2 bases and J by 7 bases, with 9 bases between them. This CDR3 comprises 13 residues. The CDR3 spells CASSLREGQPQHF. The DNA for the CDR3 is TGTGCCAGCAGTTTAAGGGAGGGACAGCCCCAGCATTTT.

This clone came up once. This chain connects TRBV9 to TRBJ2-5, with 7 bases fitting TRBD2. Germline V gene data show CDR1 as SGDLS and CDR2 as YYNGEE. This CDR3 is built from 13 residues. V lost 6 bases, J lost 7 bases, and 9 bases stayed unmatched. CDR3 amino acids: CASILVGGGTQYF. The CDR3 nucleotides read TGTGCCAGCATTTTAGTTGGCGGGGGGACCCAGTACTTC. The variable domain in full, completed from reference TRBV9 and TRBJ2-5, reads DSGVTQTPKHLITATGQRVTLRCSPRSGDLSVYWYQQSLDQGLQFLIQYYNGEERAKGNILERFSAQQFPDLHSELNLSSLELGDSALYFCASILVGGGTQYFGPGTRLLVL.

The chain has TRBV5-8 and TRBJ1-2, with a tentative D call TRBD1 (5 bases). This CDR3 contains 15 residues. From germline, CDR1 is SGHTS and CDR2 YDEGEE. V was pared by 6 bases and J by 1 base, with 16 bases between. CDR3 in amino acids: CASIHSGRGNYGYTF. CDR3 nucleotides: TGTGCCAGCATCCACTCAGGGAGGGGTAACTATGGCTACACCTTC.

The chain is built from TRBV27 and TRBJ2-7, with D unclear. Germline lookup yields CDR1 MNHEY and CDR2 SMNVEV (reference sequence). This CDR3 comprises 13 residues. Trimming removed 6 bases from V and 3 bases from J, with 12 bases in between. The CDR3 loop reads CASRPNNRYEQYF. The CDR3 DNA reads as TGTGCCAGCAGACCTAATAATCGCTACGAGCAGTACTTC.

The rearrangement joins TRBV10-1 to TRBJ2-7, with 14 bases that match TRBD2. J gave up 5 bases and V 2 bases, and 2 bases lay outside the gene matches. The CDR3 spans 15 residues. Germline CDR1 and CDR2: WNHNN and SYGVQD (reference sequence). This CDR3 is CASSEGTSGRNEQYF. The CDR3 DNA follows: TGCGCCAGCAGTGAGGGGACTAGCGGGAGAAACGAGCAGTACTTC.

The genes are TRBV12-3 or TRBV12-4 and TRBJ2-5; 7 nucleotides line up with TRBD2. CDR3 length equals 13 residues. With 4 bases clipped from V and 4 bases from J, the junction kept 3 bases outside the gene matches. CDR3 region: CASSYLAAETQYF. In DNA, the CDR3 is TGTGCCAGCAGTTATCTAGCGGCAGAGACCCAGTACTTC.

The rearrangement links TRBV19 to TRBJ2-5; D uncertain. This CDR3 has 15 residues. Germline lookup yields CDR1 LNHDA and CDR2 SQIVND (reference sequence). V gave up 3 bases and J gave up 0 bases, with 11 bases separating them. The CDR3 nucleotides read TGTGCCAGTAGTATCAATCGGGTGTACCAAGAGACCCAGTACTTC. Translation: CASSINRVYQETQYF.

The rearrangement links TRBV4-1 to TRBJ2-5; a possible D gene is TRBD2 (6 bases). Deletions cut 1 base from V and 3 bases from J, with 6 bases between. CDR3 length equals 13 residues. CDR1 MGHRA and CDR2 YSYEKL come from the germline V gene. CDR3 in amino acids: CASSQAGEETQYF. The CDR3, as DNA: TGCGCCAGCAGCCAAGCGGGAGAAGAGACCCAGTACTTC.

The V call is TRBV9, the J call TRBJ1-6, with 8 positions matching TRBD1. The CDR3 covers 17 residues. Trimming at V came to 0 bases and at J to 9 bases, leaving 11 bases not matched to a gene. The germline CDR1 and CDR2 sequences are SGDLS and YYNGEE. In DNA form, the CDR3 reads TGTGCCAGCAGCGTAGGTCAGGGGGCGCGTTTTGGTTCACCCCTCCACTTT. The encoded protein is CASSVGQGARFGSPLHF.

V usage is TRBV10-1 and J usage is TRBJ2-5, with TRBD2 identical over 7 bases. The CDR3 is 15 amino acids. V shed 2 bases, J shed 1 base, and the junction held 4 bases outside the gene matches. Germline V gene data show CDR1 as WNHNN and CDR2 as SYGVQD (reference sequence). The chain's CDR3 is CASSETSGAQETQYF. CDR3 nucleotides: TGCGCCAGCAGTGAGACAAGCGGGGCCCAAGAGACCCAGTACTTC.

This chain uses TRBV28 with TRBJ2-1; 7 nucleotides match TRBD1. J gave up 4 bases and V 5 bases, and 11 bases lay outside the gene matches. Per germline, CDR1 MDHEN and CDR2 SYDVKM. This CDR3 is built from 16 residues. This CDR3 is CASSAGGTVNYNEQFF. The DNA of the CDR3 is TGTGCCAGCAGTGCCGGTGGGACAGTAAATTACAATGAGCAGTTCTTC.

This clone was counted a single time. The V gene is TRBV5-1, the J gene TRBJ1-4; D gene ambiguous. This CDR3 region has 14 residues. Germline lookup yields CDR1 SGHRS and CDR2 YFSETQ. Between the trimmed V and J ends, which lost 2 bases and 3 bases, there was a span of 8 bases. CDR3 nucleotides: TGCGCCAGCAGCTTACAGTCAGCTAATGAAAAACTGTTTTTT. The encoded protein is CASSLQSANEKLFF.

The chain carries TRBV25-1 and TRBJ2-3; D is unclear. The V gene lost 4 bases and the J gene lost 4 bases, with 12 bases spanning the gap. The germline V gene encodes CDR1 MGHDK and CDR2 SYGVNS. The CDR3 contains 14 residues. CDR3 sequence (DNA): TGTGCCAGCAGTGCGCGGCTCACGGCAGATACGCAGTATTTT. Translated: CASSARLTADTQYF.

The chain employs TRBV5-4 and TRBJ1-3; D might be TRBD1 (5 bases). Germline loops: CDR1 SGHNT, CDR2 YYREEE (reference sequence). V was cut by 3 bases and J by 2 bases, with 15 bases left in between. The CDR3 runs 16 residues. The chain's CDR3 is CASSSGGGRAGNTIYF. The CDR3 DNA is TGTGCCAGCAGCTCCGGGGGGGGGAGAGCTGGAAACACCATATATTTT.

The chain is built from TRBV19 and TRBJ1-1, with D tentatively TRBD1 (6 bases). The germline V gene encodes CDR1 LNHDA and CDR2 SQIVND (reference sequence). This CDR3 has 15 amino acids. V was trimmed by 6 bases and J by 3 bases, leaving 17 bases between them. CDR3 nucleotide sequence: TGTGCCAGTAGCCCACCCGGGGGGCGGGACACTGAAGCTTTCTTT. This gives the protein CASSPPGGRDTEAFF. The full variable domain, its missing parts supplied by reference TRBV19 and TRBJ1-1, is DGGITQSPKYLFRKEGQNVTLSCEQNLNHDAMYWYRQDPGQGLRLIYYSQIVNDFQKGDIAEGYSVSREKKESFPLTVTSAQKNPTAFYLCASSPPGGRDTEAFFGQGTRLTVV.

The chain carries TRBV18 and TRBJ1-6; D is unclear. The germline gives CDR1 KGHSH, CDR2 LQKENI. Trimming stripped 2 bases from V and 5 bases from J, with 25 bases between. CDR3 length equals 20 residues. As DNA, the CDR3 is TGTGCCAGCTCACCAAGGAAAGATTCAGCCCACCTCCGGGATAATTCACCCCTCCACTTT. This translates into CASSPRKDSAHLRDNSPLHF.

This clone has more than one count but fewer than ten. The rearrangement joins TRBV5-1 to TRBJ2-7, with TRBD1 matching over 7 bases. J lost 0 bases, V lost 4 bases, and 4 bases had no gene match. CDR1 is SGHRS, CDR2 YFSETQ, per germline. The CDR3 length is 14 residues. The CDR3 reads CASSPGQPSYEQYF. CDR3 coding DNA: TGCGCCAGCAGCCCGGGACAGCCCTCCTACGAGCAGTACTTC.

The chain is built from TRBV5-4 and TRBJ2-3; D ambiguous. Trimming shortened V by 2 bases and J by 4 bases, and 5 bases separated the two germline ends. The V gene's germline CDR1 is SGHNT and CDR2 YYREEE (reference sequence). CDR3 size: 12 residues. CDR3 sequence: CASSFSSDTQYF. The CDR3 nucleotides read TGTGCCAGCAGCTTTTCGTCAGATACGCAGTATTTT.

The chain recombines TRBV3-1 (or the pseudogene TRBV3-2) with TRBJ2-7, with a possible D match to TRBD2 (6 bases). This CDR3 has 16 amino acids. Trimming took 1 base from V and 4 from J, leaving 17 bases between them. The germline gives CDR1 LGHDT, CDR2 YNNKEL (reference sequence). CDR3 sequence: CASSQVPATGVYEQYF. The CDR3 coding sequence is TGTGCCAGCAGCCAAGTCCCCGCGACGGGGGTTTACGAGCAGTACTTC.

The chain combines TRBV30 with TRBJ2-3; D may be TRBD2 (6 bases). CDR3 length: 14 amino acids. The V gene lost 2 bases and the J gene lost 5 bases, with 14 bases spanning the gap. Germline lookup yields CDR1 GTSNPN and CDR2 SVGIG (reference sequence). The CDR3 region has the DNA TGTGCCTGGAGTCCTTCGGGGGTGGGAGATACGCAGTATTTT. It is translated as CAWSPSGVGDTQYF.

A remark on this clone: The junction differs from germline at one of its ends, possibly a read error. The V gene is TRBV10-3, the J gene TRBJ1-2, with D hard to call. The CDR3 is 15 residues long. Germline loops: CDR1 ENHRY, CDR2 SYGVKD. The CDR3 loop reads CAISELPGTNYGYTF. The CDR3 DNA sequence: TGTGCCATAAGTGAGCTCCCAGGAACTAACTATGGCTACACCTTC.

V is TRBV30 and J is TRBJ1-3; D not resolved. V lost 3 bases to trimming and J lost 0 bases, with 15 bases between them. The CDR3 runs to 16 residues. CDR1 and CDR2 (germline): GTSNPN, SVGIG (reference sequence). CDR3 residues: CAWSFVVQLSGNTIYF. The CDR3 DNA reads as TGTGCCTGGAGCTTTGTGGTACAGCTCTCTGGAAACACCATATATTTT.